This T cell receptor beta chain was captured by sequencing in a study of blood T cell repertoires in COVID-19. Using immunoSEQ multiplex PCR, the repertoire was profiled, and TCRdb retains in-frame clones only, with some absent. The table has roughly 230,000 clones, 90% seen once. The CDR3 loop spans 14 amino acids. Per germline, CDR1 SGDLS and CDR2 YYNGEE. Trimming cost V 0 bases and J 5 bases, with 11 bases left between them. The chain joins TRBV9 to TRBJ1-1; D gene ambiguous. This TCR derives from an older woman with COVID-19, enrolled during active disease. Sequencing used peripheral blood. CDR3 amino acids: CASSVGGIGTEAFF. CDR3 DNA: TGTGCCAGCAGCGTAGGAGGGATCGGTACTGAAGCTTTCTTT.